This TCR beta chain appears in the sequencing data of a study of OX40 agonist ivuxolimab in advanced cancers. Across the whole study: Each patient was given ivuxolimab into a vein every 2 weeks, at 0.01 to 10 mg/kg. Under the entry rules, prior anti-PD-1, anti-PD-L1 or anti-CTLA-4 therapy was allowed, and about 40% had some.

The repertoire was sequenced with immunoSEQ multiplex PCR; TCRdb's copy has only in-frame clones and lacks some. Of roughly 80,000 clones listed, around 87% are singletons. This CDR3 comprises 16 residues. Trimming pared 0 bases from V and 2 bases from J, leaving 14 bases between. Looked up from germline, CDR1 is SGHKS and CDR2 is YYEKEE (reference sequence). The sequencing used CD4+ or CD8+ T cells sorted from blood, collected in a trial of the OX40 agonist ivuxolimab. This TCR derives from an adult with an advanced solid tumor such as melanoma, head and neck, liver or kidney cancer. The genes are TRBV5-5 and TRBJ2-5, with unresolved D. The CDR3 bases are TGTGCCAGCAGCTTGGTCTCTAAGGGCGCTCAAGAGACCCAGTACTTC. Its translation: CASSLVSKGAQETQYF.